This TCR beta chain was identified during a study of T-cell reconstitution after alpha-beta-depleted transplantation in children. This clonotype was observed a handful of times. This CDR3 is built from 15 residues. V lost 2 bases and J 6 bases, leaving 14 bases between the germline ends. From germline, CDR1 is SGHKS and CDR2 YYEKEE (reference sequence). Using unique molecular identifiers, the investigators prepared the TCRbeta library. Using its own MiXCR run on the PCR reads, TCRdb lists one record per CDR3 protein. Of more than 550,000 distinct CDR3 sequences in the sample, more than 9% were seen once.

This TCR was sampled from a human donor who donated a stem cell graft to a child with acute myeloid leukemia. V usage is TRBV5-5 and J usage is TRBJ1-4; tentatively, D is TRBD1 (6 bases). Specimen: PBMCs from the stem cell graft donor, collected from the stem cell graft. CDR3 DNA sequence: TGTGCCAGCAGCTTTTTAGGGACAAACGATGAAAAACTGTTTTTT. Protein sequence: CASSFLGTNDEKLFF.